Below are 10 T cell receptor beta chains sequenced from a single sample in a study of PD-1 blockade in classical Hodgkin lymphoma. Time point here: cycle 4 day 1 (C4D1), after more than five weeks of nivolumab. Relapse was seen in all patients after autologous stem cell transplantation, and brentuximab vedotin exposure was variable. The assay was immunoSEQ multiplex PCR, and TCRdb's table has in-frame clones only and misses some. Among 40,000 to 55,000 clones listed, approximately 80% were seen once. The source was peripheral blood mononuclear cells (PBMCs), collected before the fourth cycle of nivolumab. The source of these receptors is a human donor with classical Hodgkin lymphoma.

In DNA form, the CDR3 reads TGTGCCAGCAGCGTAGAGGGGGCCCACTATGGCTACACCTTC. Protein sequence: CASSVEGAHYGYTF. The V and J genes are TRBV9 and TRBJ1-2; 7 nucleotides line up with TRBD1. V lost 0 bases and J lost 3; bases outside the gene matches: 2. Germline assignment: CDR1 SGDLS and CDR2 YYNGEE. The CDR3 spans 14 residues.

The gene calls are TRBV5-1 and TRBJ2-1, with D hard to call. This CDR3 region has 14 residues. CDR1 and CDR2 (germline): SGHRS, YFSETQ. V was shortened by 6 bases and J by 5 bases, with 15 bases between the two germline ends. CDR3 residues: CASTELRENNEQFF. DNA of the CDR3: TGCGCCAGCACTGAACTCCGTGAGAACAATGAGCAGTTCTTC.

V is TRBV30 and J is TRBJ1-2; D gene unclear. CDR1 is GTSNPN, CDR2 SVGIG, per germline (reference sequence). The V end lost 2 bases, the J end lost 6 bases, and 4 bases lay between the germline ends. The length of the CDR3 is 10 residues. CDR3 amino acids: CAWSPDGYTF. DNA for the CDR3: TGTGCCTGGAGTCCCGATGGCTACACCTTC.

In DNA form, the CDR3 reads TGTGCCAGTAACGGAGGGGAGACCCAGTACTTC. Its translation is CASNGGETQYF. The chain links TRBV19 to TRBJ2-5, with TRBD2 as a possible D gene (6 bases). Trimming took 7 bases from V and 5 from J, leaving 8 bases between them. Germline values: CDR1 LNHDA, CDR2 SQIVND (reference sequence). This CDR3 is built from 11 residues.

V and J are TRBV6-4 and TRBJ1-1; D might be TRBD1 (5 bases). Trimming removed 0 bases from V and 11 bases from J, with 19 bases in between. The CDR3 has 15 amino acids. CDR1 is MRHNA, CDR2 SNTAGT, per germline. CDR3 in DNA: TGTGCCAGCAGTGACTCTTCGCGACAGCCGTATGTGGCTTTCTTT. Its translation is CASSDSSRQPYVAFF.

This clone has more than one count but fewer than ten. This chain joins TRBV27 and TRBJ1-1; possibly TRBD1 for D (6 bases). This CDR3 spans 14 amino acids. The germline V gene encodes CDR1 MNHEY and CDR2 SMNVEV (reference sequence). V lost 5 bases and J 4 bases, leaving 14 bases between the germline ends. The CDR3 region has the DNA TGTGCCAGCAGTCCAATACAGGGTTTCACTGAAGCTTTCTTT. As protein: CASSPIQGFTEAFF.

This rearrangement joins TRBV28 to TRBJ2-5; D remains ambiguous. Between the trimmed V and J ends, which lost 4 bases and 5 bases, there was a span of 14 bases. The CDR3 consists of 14 residues. Germline CDR1 and CDR2: MDHEN and SYDVKM. The chain's CDR3 is CASSYESRDETQYF. CDR3 bases: TGTGCCAGCAGTTACGAGAGCCGAGACGAGACCCAGTACTTC.

V usage is TRBV15 and J usage is TRBJ2-3; the match to TRBD2 covers 11 bases. CDR3 length: 16 residues. Trimming cost V 5 bases and J 4 bases; bases outside gene matches: 8. From germline, CDR1 is LNHNV and CDR2 YYDKDF (reference sequence). In DNA, the CDR3 is TGTGCCACCAGCCCTATACTAGCGGGAGACGCAGATACGCAGTATTTT. Its protein is CATSPILAGDADTQYF.

The genes are TRBV6-5 and TRBJ1-1; D perhaps matches TRBD1 (5 bases). Trimming removed 2 bases from V and 1 base from J, with 11 bases in between. Per the germline V gene, CDR1 is MNHEY and CDR2 is SVGAGI. The CDR3 covers 15 residues. In nucleotides, the CDR3 is TGTGCCAGCAGTTACCGGGTACAGGCGAACACTGAAGCTTTCTTT. Translation: CASSYRVQANTEAFF.

The chain recombines TRBV18 with TRBJ2-7; 12 bases map to TRBD2. V trimming: 4 bases; J trimming: 3 bases; junction bases outside the gene matches: 7. The CDR3 has 16 residues. Germline CDR1 is KGHSH and CDR2 is LQKENI. CDR3 sequence: CASSRRLAGAVYEQYF. CDR3 coding DNA: TGTGCCAGCTCACGGCGACTAGCGGGAGCTGTCTACGAGCAGTACTTC.